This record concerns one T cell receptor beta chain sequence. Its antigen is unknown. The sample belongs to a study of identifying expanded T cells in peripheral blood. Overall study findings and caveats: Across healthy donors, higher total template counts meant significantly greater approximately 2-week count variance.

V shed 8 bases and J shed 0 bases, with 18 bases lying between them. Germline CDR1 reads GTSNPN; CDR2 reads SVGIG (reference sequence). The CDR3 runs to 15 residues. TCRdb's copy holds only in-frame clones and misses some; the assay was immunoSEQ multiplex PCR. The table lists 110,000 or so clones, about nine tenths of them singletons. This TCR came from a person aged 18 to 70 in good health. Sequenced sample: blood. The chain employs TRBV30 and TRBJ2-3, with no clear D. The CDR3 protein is CALFPGPGSTDTQYF. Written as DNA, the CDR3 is TGTGCCCTATTCCCGGGCCCGGGTAGCACAGATACGCAGTATTTT.